The subject of this entry is one TCR beta chain. Its antigen is currently unknown. A multiplex PCR was run with 60 Vbeta primers and 13 Jbeta primers. Profiled with immunoSEQ multiplex PCR; TCRdb holds only in-frame clones, not every one. Here the sample spans about 180,000 clones, roughly 79% being singletons. These data are taken from a study of cytomegalovirus exposure and HLA in healthy donors. General study points: A likely sequencing artifact accounted for one observed cluster of highly shared sequence variants. The records held CMV serostatus as the only immune exposure information. The dataset shows that most TCR sequences were rare, while some public TCRs occurred in many donors. In a later analysis, a genetic analysis reported fewer productive-TCR N-insertions in an Asian-associated ancestry cluster than the cohort average.

J gave up 4 bases and V 7 bases, and 10 bases lay outside the gene matches. Germline values: CDR1 LGHNA, CDR2 YNFKEQ. The CDR3 is 16 residues long. Sequencing used PBMCs. The clonotype was recovered from a woman in her late teens or twenties in good health and CMV-seropositive. The V call is TRBV4-2, the J call TRBJ2-5; 12 nucleotides line up with TRBD2. The CDR3 bases are TGTGCCAGCACCTGGACTAGCGGGGCCACTGGAGAGACCCAGTACTTC. Translating it yields CASTWTSGATGETQYF.